The clone carrying this T cell receptor (beta chain) is a singleton in its sample. This sample was taken from a study of control samples from healthy donors and cancer patients. Measured with immunoSEQ multiplex PCR; TCRdb has only the in-frame clones, and not every one. The sample lists 100,000 or so clones; 90% to 95% were seen once. Germline V CDR1 and CDR2: SNHLY, FYNNEI. With 6 bases removed from V and 6 bases from J, the gap between germline ends came to 9 bases. The CDR3 has 12 amino acids. What was sequenced was blood. The TCR was taken from a woman aged 25 to 45 in good health. The chain combines TRBV2 with TRBJ2-1; D ambiguous. The CDR3 region has the DNA TGTGCCAGCAGAGCAGACGGCAATGAGCAGTTCTTC. Translated: CASRADGNEQFF.